The entry that follows covers one T cell receptor (beta chain) sequence. The data belong to a study of blood T cell repertoires in COVID-19. Study in general: There were acute and convalescent COVID-19 samples, and they came from the United States, Italy and Spain. From T cells, B-cell-depleted T cells, or PBMCs came the material, which was cDNA or gDNA.

In germline, CDR1 is SGHTA, CDR2 FQGNSA. The ends were cut back, 2 bases at V and 6 bases at J, with 11 bases in the middle. CDR3 length: 14 residues. Assay: immunoSEQ multiplex PCR; the TCRdb copy retains only in-frame clones and omits some. The sample includes approximately 270,000 clones, around 81% of them seen just once. The chain is built from TRBV7-2 and TRBJ2-1; D is ambiguous. This receptor was identified in a person between 65 and 80 years old with COVID-19, enrolled during active disease. The sequencing sample was made of peripheral blood. CDR3 in amino acids: CASSLRGGGNEQFF. The CDR3 DNA is TGTGCCAGCAGCTTACGCGGCGGTGGCAATGAGCAGTTCTTC.